This T cell receptor beta chain came from a study of blood T cell repertoires in COVID-19. Study in general: Sites across the United States, Italy and Spain contributed samples from acute and convalescent COVID-19. T cells, B-cell-depleted T cells, or PBMCs supplied cDNA or gDNA.

Repertoires were generated with immunoSEQ multiplex PCR, while TCRdb's copy carries only in-frame clones and drops some. The sample yields around 200,000 clones, around nine tenths seen once. The CDR3 totals 15 residues. The germline V and J ends were trimmed by 1 base and 1 base, with 10 bases remaining between them. Germline V CDR1 and CDR2: SEHNR, FQNEAQ (reference sequence). This chain uses TRBV7-9 with TRBJ1-1; D not resolved. This TCR derives from a woman aged 18-29 years who had recovered from COVID-19. Specimen: peripheral blood. CDR3 in DNA: TGTGCCAGCAGCTTAGGTCATTCGGGGAACACTGAAGCTTTCTTT. Its translation is CASSLGHSGNTEAFF.